A single sample gave rise to the 3 T cell receptor beta chains below, sequenced in a study of regulatory T cells in long-lasting Graves disease. Combining iRepertoire HTBI primers with Arm-PCR of CDR3 regions, the authors built TCR beta libraries. Via MiXCR, TCRdb re-called the multiplex PCR reads, giving one row per CDR3 protein. This sample has hundreds of thousands of distinct CDR3 sequences, with approximately 20% found just once. Specified time point: newly diagnosed GD, antithyroid drugs for less than 3 months. The authors made the TCR library using RNA they extracted from PBMCs. The sample here was peripheral blood mononuclear cells (PBMCs), taken at new diagnosis, from a patient treated with antithyroid drugs. The origin of the receptors is a female donor with Graves disease.

This clonotype was found a few times. The chain is built from TRBV14 and TRBJ2-2; the D is unclear. Germline-derived CDR1 and CDR2 are SGHDN and FVKESK. The CDR3 contains 14 residues. V was clipped by 1 base and J by 4 bases, with 7 bases between them. This CDR3 is CASSQGRLTGELFF. In DNA form, the CDR3 reads TGTGCCAGCAGCCAAGGACGTCTCACCGGGGAGCTGTTTTTT.

The V and J genes are TRBV2 and TRBJ1-5; possibly TRBD1 for D (5 bases). The CDR3 sequence is 14 residues long. CDR1 SNHLY and CDR2 FYNNEI come from the germline V gene. Trimming removed 9 bases from V and 9 bases from J, with 21 bases in between. The DNA of the CDR3 is TGTGCCAGTACCACAGCGCTGCGTGGGGGGCCCCAGCATTTT. Protein sequence: CASTTALRGGPQHF.

The gene calls are TRBV28 and TRBJ2-1; D may correspond to TRBD1 or TRBD2 (5 bases each). Germline values: CDR1 MDHEN, CDR2 SYDVKM. The CDR3 sequence is 16 residues long. The V and J ends lost 4 bases and 6 bases respectively, with 19 bases between them. CDR3: CASSYVRDPGLNEQFF. CDR3 bases: TGTGCCAGCAGTTACGTCAGGGACCCTGGCCTCAATGAGCAGTTCTTC.